The T cell receptor (beta chain) described here comes from a study of T-cell reconstitution after alpha-beta-depleted transplantation in children. CDR3 length: 13 amino acids. Deletions cut 1 base from V and 5 bases from J, with 11 bases between. Germline CDR1 and CDR2: SQVTM and ANQGSEA. There are many counts of this clonotype. Preparation of the TCRbeta library involved a method that used unique molecular identifiers. TCRdb processed the PCR reads anew with MiXCR; each CDR3 protein has one entry. The repertoire includes just over 70,000 distinct CDR3 sequences, 6% to 8% of them detected once, and approximately 2.4% sits in the top ten.

The V and J genes are TRBV29-1 and TRBJ1-1; tentative D call: TRBD1 (6 bases). The sample consisted of PBMCs from the stem cell graft donor, taken from the stem cell graft. This receptor was obtained from a human donor who donated a stem cell graft to a child with acute lymphoblastic leukemia. CDR3 DNA: TGCAGCGTTGAAGGACAACAGGGAACTGAAGCTTTCTTT. Translating gives CSVEGQQGTEAFF. Together with reference TRBV29-1 and TRBJ1-1, the CDR3 gives the full variable domain: SAVISQKPSRDICQRGTSLTIQCQVDSQVTMMFWYRQQPGQSLTLIATANQGSEATYESGFVIDKFPISRPNLTFSTLTVSNMSPEDSSIYLCSVEGQQGTEAFFGQGTRLTVV.